The clone carrying this TCR beta chain came up a few times. This CDR3 comprises 12 residues. Trimming shortened V by 0 bases and J by 10 bases, and 7 bases separated the two germline ends. Germline V gene lookup returns CDR1 SGHNT and CDR2 YYREEE (reference sequence). This record belongs to a study of blood T cell repertoires in COVID-19. The study assigned cohorts using participant-reported clinical history. Profiling relied on immunoSEQ multiplex PCR, and the TCRdb table lists in-frame clones only, not all of them. The table lists roughly 130,000 clones, roughly 84% of them singletons. The chain joins TRBV5-4 to TRBJ1-4; D is ambiguous. The sample taken for sequencing was PBMCs or T cells enriched from blood (not recorded which). The clonotype was recovered from a woman aged 25 to 39 who had recovered from COVID-19. The CDR3 DNA follows: TGTGCCAGCAGCTTGGATCGGGGAAAACTGTTTTTT. This encodes CASSLDRGKLFF.